The clone carrying this T cell receptor (beta chain) was recorded many times. The sample is drawn from a study of low-dose radiotherapy and immunotherapy resistance in tumors. Study at large: Doses of 0.5 Gy per fraction every 2 weeks, totaling 6.5 Gy, went to Cohort 1.

TRAV- and TRBV-specific primers primed first-strand cDNA, covering alpha and beta chains. Over around 19 PCR cycles, TCRs were amplified from a constant-region primer and V-primer adapter. Isolated mRNA underwent amplification by in vitro transcription. One entry per CDR3 protein, called by TCRdb with MiXCR from the reads. The sample holds approximately 90,000 distinct CDR3 sequences; roughly a sixth are singletons and the top ten take less than 3.5%. The CDR3 length is 12 residues. Germline V gives CDR1 SGHRS, CDR2 YFSETQ. V shed 2 bases and J shed 8 bases, with 7 bases lying between them. Time point in this sample: before trial treatment.

This chain connects TRBV5-1 to TRBJ1-4; tentative D call: TRBD1 (6 bases). The source is a male donor with prostate cancer. The source material was PBMCs, sampled before treatment. The CDR3 DNA reads TGCGCCAGCAGCTTCGGGGGCGAAAAACTGTTTTTT. Amino acids: CASSFGGEKLFF.